These 30 T cell receptor beta chains were sequenced from one sample in a study of blood T cells in healthy people across ages. A sample-barcoded 5' primer and a J-beta primer mix were used in a second PCR of roughly 6 to 11 cycles. TCRdb redid the calling of the 5' RACE reads with MiXCR, one entry per CDR3 protein. The sample comprises about 1.7 million distinct CDR3 sequences, approximately 28% of which are singletons, and 7% to 9% rests with the top ten. Sequenced: blood. The receptors here all came from a woman aged 30 to 39 in good health.

This clonotype was counted many times. The chain employs TRBV5-1 and TRBJ2-7, with 7 positions matching TRBD1. The CDR3 has 15 residues. Germline CDR1 reads SGHRS; CDR2 reads YFSETQ. With 4 bases clipped from V and 0 bases from J, the junction kept 7 bases outside the gene matches. The CDR3 reads CASSQRAGGSYEQYF. As DNA, the CDR3 is TGCGCCAGCAGCCAACGCGCAGGGGGCTCCTACGAGCAGTACTTC.

V usage is TRBV20-1 and J usage is TRBJ2-3; 8 bases fit TRBD2. The CDR3 has 15 residues. V lost 2 bases to trimming and J lost 4 bases; unmatched junction nucleotides: 8. The germline gives CDR1 DFQATT, CDR2 SNEGSKA (reference sequence). DNA of the CDR3: TGCAGTGCTAGACGCGCGGGGGGCCCGTCAGATACGCAGTATTTT. This gives the protein CSARRAGGPSDTQYF.

The rearrangement uses TRBV5-1 and TRBJ2-5; tentatively, D is TRBD1 or TRBD2 (5 bases each). The CDR3 covers 15 residues. V was clipped by 5 bases and J by 11 bases, with 25 bases between them. CDR1 SGHRS and CDR2 YFSETQ come from the germline V gene. In DNA, the CDR3 is TGCGCCAGCAGGGCGAGCTCCGGGACCCAGATCGGGCAGTACTTC. Its protein product is CASRASSGTQIGQYF.

The chain is built from TRBV5-4 and TRBJ2-2; 10 nucleotides match TRBD2. V shed 1 base, J shed 0 bases, and the junction held 9 bases outside the gene matches. Germline V gene data show CDR1 as SGHNT and CDR2 as YYREEE (reference sequence). The CDR3 runs to 19 residues. CDR3 coding DNA: TGTGCCAGCAGCTTGTTCACCGGGACTAGCGTAGCGAACACCGGGGAGCTGTTTTTT. Its protein is CASSLFTGTSVANTGELFF.

This clonotype has a count of ten or more. The V call is TRBV30, the J call TRBJ2-6; possibly TRBD2 for D (5 bases). The CDR3 sequence is 14 residues long. The V end was cut by 3 bases, the J end by 1 base, with 7 bases between. Germline V lookup: CDR1 GTSNPN, CDR2 SVGIG (reference sequence). The CDR3 here is CAWSEGSGANVLTF. Written as DNA, the CDR3 is TGTGCCTGGAGCGAGGGTTCTGGGGCCAACGTCCTGACTTTC.

This clonotype was seen many times. The V call is TRBV10-3, the J call TRBJ1-2; D call uncertain. Germline CDR1 ENHRY, CDR2 SYGVKD. V shed 3 bases and J shed 4 bases, with 6 bases lying between them. There are 12 residues in the CDR3. CDR3 loop: CAISEFRYGYTF. Here the CDR3 DNA reads TGTGCCATCAGTGAATTCCGCTATGGCTACACCTTC.

Details on this clonotype: A read error may account for a junction end that differs from germline. The V call is TRBV7-2, the J call TRBJ2-3, with D possibly being TRBD1 (6 bases). Germline lookup yields CDR1 SGHTA and CDR2 FQGNSA. The CDR3 sequence is 13 residues long. For the CDR3, the DNA is TGTGCCCGCAGCATACAGGGTACAGATACGCAGTATTTT. Encoded protein: CARSIQGTDTQYF.

This clonotype came up a few times. The rearrangement uses TRBV20-1 and TRBJ2-5; D unclear. Trimming left V 0 bases short and J 5 bases short, with 7 bases between. Germline CDR1 and CDR2: DFQATT and SNEGSKA (reference sequence). The CDR3 has 12 amino acids. CDR3 bases: TGCAGTGCTAGAGAGGACGAGGAGACCCAGTACTTC. Protein: CSAREDEETQYF.

This clonotype was detected a few times. The CDR3 loop is CASSKTGTGRYNEQFF. As DNA, the CDR3 is TGTGCCAGCAGTAAAACCGGGACAGGGAGGTACAATGAGCAGTTCTTC. The gene calls are TRBV27 and TRBJ2-1; TRBD1 aligns across 9 bases. V was pared by 5 bases and J by 4 bases, with 9 bases of the junction left unmatched. The CDR3 extends over 16 amino acids. Germline V gene sequence: CDR1 MNHEY, CDR2 SMNVEV (reference sequence).

The chain carries TRBV7-2 and TRBJ2-3; a weak D match, TRBD2 (6 bases). V lost 1 base, J lost 1 base, and 15 bases lay in between. CDR1 SGHTA and CDR2 FQGNSA come from the germline V gene. The CDR3 loop spans 17 amino acids. The CDR3 protein is CTSSLEVVRDGTDTQYF. The DNA of the CDR3 is TGTACCAGCAGCTTAGAGGTAGTGCGGGACGGCACAGATACGCAGTATTTT.

This clonotype was seen only a few times. CDR3 loop: CASSLAISGYEQYF. DNA of the CDR3: TGTGCCAGCAGCTTAGCGATCTCAGGGTACGAGCAGTACTTC. This chain joins TRBV7-9 and TRBJ2-7, with D possibly TRBD1 on 5 matching bases. The CDR3 is 14 residues long. V was clipped by 0 bases and J by 4 bases, with 10 bases between them. Germline CDR1 and CDR2: SEHNR and FQNEAQ (reference sequence).

This clonotype was seen more than once but under ten times. The chain employs TRBV12-3 or TRBV12-4 and TRBJ1-1; D is unclear. There are 16 residues in the CDR3. Trimming took 5 bases from V and 6 from J, leaving 22 bases between them. Here the CDR3 DNA reads TGTGCCAGCAGTAAGGGAGGAGTCATGGGGTGGGCTGAAGCTTTCTTT. As protein: CASSKGGVMGWAEAFF.

A few counts support this clonotype. This chain uses TRBV20-1 with TRBJ2-7, with TRBD2 matching 7 bases. Germline-derived CDR1 and CDR2 are DFQATT and SNEGSKA (reference sequence). The V gene end was trimmed by 3 bases and the J gene end by 0 bases; junction bases not matched to a gene: 14. The CDR3 totals 17 residues. CDR3 nucleotides: TGCAGTGCTAGGTTACCGATTTCAGGGAGGGGCTCCTACGAGCAGTACTTC. It encodes CSARLPISGRGSYEQYF.

The chain recombines TRBV19 with TRBJ1-2; D gene ambiguous. This CDR3 is 15 amino acids long. Per germline, CDR1 LNHDA and CDR2 SQIVND (reference sequence). Between the trimmed V and J ends, which lost 5 bases and 3 bases, there was a span of 16 bases. The CDR3: CASSPLGGPYYGYTF. CDR3 sequence (DNA): TGTGCCAGTAGTCCCCTAGGAGGGCCCTACTATGGCTACACCTTC.

This clonotype was seen at least ten times. V and J are TRBV7-2 and TRBJ2-3; D might be TRBD2 (5 bases). CDR3 size: 19 residues. V shed 5 bases and J shed 2 bases, with 26 bases lying between them. CDR1 is SGHTA, CDR2 FQGNSA, per germline. In nucleotides, the CDR3 is TGTGCCAGCAGCCCACCTCCTTTTCGGCGGGCGTCGAACACAGATACGCAGTATTTT. Its protein product is CASSPPPFRRASNTDTQYF. The whole variable domain, filled in from reference TRBV7-2 and TRBJ2-3, reads GAGVSQSPSNKVTEKGKDVELRCDPISGHTALYWYRQSLGQGLEFLIYFQGNSAPDKSGLPSDRFSAERTGGSVSTLTIQRTQQEDSAVYLCASSPPPFRRASNTDTQYFGPGTRLTVL.

This clonotype has only one observation. The chain couples TRBV5-6 to TRBJ1-5; unclear D gene. Deletions cut 3 bases from V and 3 bases from J, with 16 bases between. Germline CDR1 is SGHDT and CDR2 is YYEEEE. The CDR3 contains 16 residues. The CDR3 nucleotides read TGTGCCAGCAGCTCCTTAAACCGGGCCGACAATCAGCCCCAGCATTTT. This sequence encodes CASSSLNRADNQPQHF. Using reference TRBV5-6 and TRBJ1-5 for the parts outside the CDR3, the full variable domain is DAGVTQSPTHLIKTRGQQVTLRCSPKSGHDTVSWYQQALGQGPQFIFQYYEEEERQRGNFPDRFSGHQFPNYSSELNVNALLLGDSALYLCASSSLNRADNQPQHFGDGTRLSIL.

The V gene is TRBV7-2, the J gene TRBJ1-5; D is perhaps TRBD1 (6 bases). The CDR3 is 14 residues long. From germline, CDR1 is SGHTA and CDR2 FQGNSA. The V end lost 4 bases, the J end lost 6 bases, and 13 bases lay between the germline ends. In DNA form, the CDR3 reads TGTGCCAGCAGCTCACAGGGCAGCCGTCAGCCCCAGCATTTT. Encoded protein: CASSSQGSRQPQHF.

This clonotype showed up many times. The V and J genes are TRBV27 and TRBJ2-5, with D possibly being TRBD2 (6 bases). V lost 6 bases and J 4 bases, leaving 15 bases between the germline ends. This CDR3 comprises 14 residues. Germline CDR1 MNHEY, CDR2 SMNVEV (reference sequence). The CDR3 DNA is TGTGCCAGCAGCCGGGACTTAGACAGAGAGACCCAGTACTTC. It codes for CASSRDLDRETQYF.

The J gene is TRBJ2-7, the V gene TRBV6-5; TRBD2 matches 7 bases. CDR3 length equals 15 residues. The V gene end was trimmed by 0 bases and the J gene end by 2 bases; junction bases not matched to a gene: 4. The germline CDR1 and CDR2 sequences are MNHEY and SVGAGI. The CDR3 nucleotides are TGTGCCAGCAGTTACTCGAGCGGGATAACCTACGAGCAGTACTTC. Encoded protein: CASSYSSGITYEQYF.

The rearrangement uses TRBV27 and TRBJ2-4; 12 bases line up with TRBD2. CDR3 size: 16 residues. Trimming at V came to 2 bases and at J to 13 bases, leaving 12 bases not matched to a gene. Germline values: CDR1 MNHEY, CDR2 SMNVEV (reference sequence). CDR3: CASSLTGTSGYNEQYF. DNA of the CDR3: TGTGCCAGCAGTTTAACAGGGACTAGCGGGTACAATGAGCAGTACTTC.

The chain combines TRBV20-1 with TRBJ2-5; 9 bases match TRBD2. The CDR3 is 14 residues long. In germline, CDR1 is DFQATT, CDR2 SNEGSKA (reference sequence). The J segment lost 3 bases and the V segment lost 3 bases, leaving 5 bases of the junction unmatched. The CDR3 DNA reads TGCAGTGCTAGTCCTAGCGGGGCAAAAGAGACCCAGTACTTC. Amino acids: CSASPSGAKETQYF.

This clonotype was counted only a few times. A read error may explain this, as a much larger clone is one base away. V is TRBV3-1 and J is TRBJ2-7; possibly TRBD1 for D (6 bases). The V gene lost 4 bases and the J gene lost 0 bases, with 10 bases spanning the gap. CDR1 and CDR2 from the germline V gene are LGHDT and YNNKEL (reference sequence). This CDR3 comprises 14 residues. The CDR3 nucleotides are TGTGCCAGCAGCCTCCGGGACAACTCCTACGAGCAGTACTTC. Translation gives CASSLRDNSYEQYF.

The rearrangement uses TRBV6-1 and TRBJ2-3; tentative D call: TRBD2 (6 bases). This CDR3 contains 14 residues. Germline assignment: CDR1 MNHNS and CDR2 SASEGT. Deletions cut 2 bases from V and 10 bases from J, with 16 bases between. CDR3 bases: TGTGCCAGCAGTGAAACGGGGGTGGGTGATGCGCAGTATTTT. Its translation is CASSETGVGDAQYF.

This clonotype occurred a few times. CDR3 protein: CSAAPATNEKLFF. CDR3 DNA: TGCAGTGCCGCCCCCGCAACTAATGAAAAACTGTTTTTT. The chain recombines TRBV20-1 with TRBJ1-4; no clear D. This CDR3 has 13 amino acids. CDR1 and CDR2 (germline): DFQATT, SNEGSKA (reference sequence). Trimming stripped 6 bases from V and 0 bases from J, with 8 bases between.

Many counts were recorded for this clonotype. This chain links TRBV10-3 with TRBJ2-5; D call uncertain. Germline CDR1 ENHRY, CDR2 SYGVKD. There are 11 residues in the CDR3. Trimming removed 8 bases from V and 4 bases from J, with 8 bases in between. CDR3 in DNA: TGTGCCATCGGGGTAGGAGAGACCCAGTACTTC. Amino acids: CAIGVGETQYF.

The chain carries TRBV10-2 and TRBJ1-5; D gene ambiguous. V lost 3 bases to trimming and J lost 6 bases, with 18 bases between them. Germline CDR1 and CDR2: WSHSY and SAAADI. CDR3 length: 16 amino acids. CDR3 sequence reads: CASSERLAPQSQPQHF. CDR3 bases: TGCGCCAGCAGTGAACGATTGGCCCCCCAGAGTCAGCCCCAGCATTTT.

This clonotype was observed a few times. The gene calls are TRBV4-3 and TRBJ2-3, with 8 bases that match TRBD2. The junction had 10 bases not matched to a gene; V was cut back by 4 bases and J by 4 bases. Germline V CDR1 and CDR2: LGHNA, YSLEER. The CDR3 length is 16 residues. The CDR3 spells CASSRQVAGWSDTQYF. The DNA of the CDR3 is TGCGCCAGCAGCCGACAGGTAGCGGGATGGTCAGATACGCAGTATTTT.

The V and J genes are TRBV3-1 and TRBJ2-1, with 13 nucleotides matching TRBD2. CDR3 length: 20 amino acids. V dropped 2 bases and J dropped 1; count of bases not matched to a gene: 11. The germline V gene has CDR1 LGHDT and CDR2 YNNKEL (reference sequence). The chain's CDR3 is CASSQLLAGGPSKSYNEQFF. The CDR3 DNA follows: TGTGCCAGCAGCCAACTACTAGCGGGGGGGCCCTCGAAATCCTACAATGAGCAGTTCTTC.

This clonotype was seen more than once but under ten times. J is TRBJ2-1 and V is TRBV11-2; 7 positions match TRBD2. Germline CDR1 reads SGHAT; CDR2 reads FQNNGV. Trimming took 5 bases from V and 2 from J; bases not matched to a gene: 18. The CDR3 has 19 amino acids. The CDR3 region has the DNA TGTGCCAGCAGCCATTGGGGAGGGGCAGGAGCGAGCACCTACAATGAGCAGTTCTTC. This encodes CASSHWGGAGASTYNEQFF. Full variable domain (remainder filled in from reference TRBV11-2 and TRBJ2-1): EAGVAQSPRYKIIEKRQSVAFWCNPISGHATLYWYQQILGQGPKLLIQFQNNGVVDDSQLPKDRFSAERLKGVDSTLKIQPAKLEDSAVYLCASSHWGGAGASTYNEQFFGPGTRLTVL.

J is TRBJ2-5 and V is TRBV7-9; no clear D gene. This CDR3 is 15 amino acids long. CDR1 and CDR2 (germline): SEHNR, FQNEAQ (reference sequence). V was clipped by 5 bases and J by 2 bases, with 15 bases between them. The CDR3 DNA reads TGTGCCAGCAGCCCTCGTGGGCGAGATCAAGAGACCCAGTACTTC. Translating gives CASSPRGRDQETQYF. Together with reference TRBV7-9 and TRBJ2-5, the CDR3 gives the full variable domain: DTGVSQNPRHKITKRGQNVTFRCDPISEHNRLYWYRQTLGQGPEFLTYFQNEAQLEKSRLLSDRFSAERPKGSFSTLEIQRTEQGDSAMYLCASSPRGRDQETQYFGPGTRLLVL.